One sample yielded the 26 T cell receptor beta chains listed below, sequenced in a study of cytomegalovirus exposure and HLA in healthy donors. PCR amplification relied on 60 Vbeta primers (plus 13 Jbeta primers). Method: immunoSEQ multiplex PCR; TCRdb's copy keeps in-frame clones and lacks some. The profile covers over 80,000 clones, with roughly 82% appearing a single time and more than 3% taken by the ten largest. Sequenced material: PBMCs. The receptors come from a man aged 25-40 years in good health and CMV-seropositive.

This clone was seen just once. CDR3 loop: CASSADQGVNTIYF. The CDR3 bases are TGTGCCAGCAGTGCCGATCAGGGGGTAAACACCATATATTTT. The rearrangement links TRBV28 to TRBJ1-3, with TRBD1 identical over 7 bases. This CDR3 has 14 amino acids. Looked up from germline, CDR1 is MDHEN and CDR2 is SYDVKM. With 5 bases clipped from V and 6 bases from J, the junction kept 7 bases outside the gene matches.

This clone was seen only a few times. This chain joins TRBV2 and TRBJ1-5; perhaps TRBD1 as D (6 bases). This CDR3 has 16 residues. The germline CDR1 and CDR2 sequences are SNHLY and FYNNEI. V was clipped by 0 bases and J by 5 bases, with 14 bases between them. For the CDR3, the DNA is TGTGCCAGCAGTGAAGCGCAGGGGAGAATCGATCAGCCCCAGCATTTT. As protein: CASSEAQGRIDQPQHF.

V is TRBV5-1 and J is TRBJ2-1; D is perhaps TRBD1 (6 bases). Germline values: CDR1 SGHRS, CDR2 YFSETQ. The ends were cut back, 4 bases at V and 4 bases at J, with 18 bases in the middle. The CDR3 runs to 16 residues. The CDR3 here is CASSPTRGSLYNEQFF. In nucleotides, the CDR3 is TGCGCCAGCAGCCCAACCAGGGGATCCCTTTACAATGAGCAGTTCTTC. The variable domain in full, with the rest retrieved from reference TRBV5-1 and TRBJ2-1, is KAGVTQTPRYLIKTRGQQVTLSCSPISGHRSVSWYQQTPGQGLQFLFEYFSETQRNKGNFPGRFSGRQFSNSRSEMNVSTLELGDSALYLCASSPTRGSLYNEQFFGPGTRLTVL.

The V gene is TRBV6-4, the J gene TRBJ2-2; maybe TRBD1 (5 bases). Germline values: CDR1 MRHNA, CDR2 SNTAGT. The CDR3 is made up of 17 amino acids. Deletions cut 4 bases from V and 6 bases from J, with 21 bases between. The CDR3 loop reads CASSVDSLLGASGELFF. The CDR3 nucleotides read TGTGCCAGCAGTGTCGACAGTTTACTTGGGGCGTCCGGGGAGCTGTTTTTT.

The CDR3 is CASTGLAGISYEQYF. Here the CDR3 DNA reads TGTGCCAGCACCGGACTTGCGGGGATCTCCTACGAGCAGTACTTC. The J gene is TRBJ2-7, the V gene TRBV28; D perhaps matches TRBD2 (6 bases). The V gene's germline CDR1 is MDHEN and CDR2 SYDVKM. The CDR3 is made up of 15 amino acids. V was shortened by 7 bases and J by 0 bases, with 16 bases between the two germline ends.

As concerns this clone: Different DNA sequences within this sample yield the same CDR3. The chain has TRBV18 and TRBJ1-1; a weak D match, TRBD1 (5 bases). This CDR3 is 15 amino acids long. V was trimmed by 2 bases and J by 0 bases, leaving 10 bases between them. Germline V gives CDR1 KGHSH, CDR2 LQKENI. The DNA for the CDR3 is TGTGCCAGCTCACCATCACAGGCCATGAACACTGAAGCTTTCTTT. Translating gives CASSPSQAMNTEAFF.

The genes are TRBV7-7 and TRBJ2-5, with D maybe TRBD1 (7 bases). The CDR3 loop spans 18 amino acids. V shed 5 bases and J shed 0 bases, with 22 bases lying between them. Germline CDR1 reads SSHAT; CDR2 reads FNYEAQ (reference sequence). The CDR3 is CASSPRGALLLYQETQYF. Written as DNA, the CDR3 is TGTGCCAGCAGCCCCAGGGGGGCCCTCCTTTTGTACCAAGAGACCCAGTACTTC.

This rearrangement joins TRBV19 to TRBJ1-5; D is possibly TRBD1 (6 bases). There are 16 residues in the CDR3. Germline V CDR1 and CDR2: LNHDA, SQIVND (reference sequence). Trimming stripped 8 bases from V and 2 bases from J, with 19 bases between. The CDR3 region has the DNA TGTGCCAGTCTTTCGAGGGGGTCGGAGGGCAATCAGCCCCAGCATTTT. Protein sequence: CASLSRGSEGNQPQHF.

V gene TRBV2 combines with J gene TRBJ2-1; TRBD1 matches at 7 bases. CDR1 and CDR2 from the germline V gene are SNHLY and FYNNEI. Trimming removed 7 bases from V and 9 bases from J; junction bases left unmatched: 9. This CDR3 region has 13 residues. The CDR3 spells CASKGTAQFEQFF. CDR3 coding DNA: TGTGCCAGCAAAGGGACAGCCCAATTTGAGCAGTTCTTC.

This clone was seen only a few times. The genes are TRBV6-1 and TRBJ1-5, with TRBD1 matching over 8 bases. Losses at the gene ends were 11 bases for V and 3 bases for J; bases not matched to a gene: 3. The CDR3 has 12 amino acids. CDR1 is MNHNS and CDR2 is SASEGT in the germline V gene. For the CDR3, the DNA is TGTGCCGCGGGACAGGTCAATCAGCCCCAGCATTTT. As protein: CAAGQVNQPQHF.

V and J are TRBV28 and TRBJ2-6; D not resolved. V lost 5 bases and J 4 bases, leaving 9 bases between the germline ends. CDR3 length: 14 amino acids. Per germline, CDR1 MDHEN and CDR2 SYDVKM. For the CDR3, the DNA is TGTGCCAGCAGTCAACTCTGGGGGGCCAACGTCCTGACTTTC. This sequence encodes CASSQLWGANVLTF. Filled out from reference TRBV28 and TRBJ2-6, the complete variable domain reads DVKVTQSSRYLVKRTGEKVFLECVQDMDHENMFWYRQDPGLGLRLIYFSYDVKMKEKGDIPEGYSVSREKKERFSLILESASTNQTSMYLCASSQLWGANVLTFGAGSRLTVL.

The chain carries TRBV2 and TRBJ1-6; weak D call: TRBD1 (6 bases). Germline V gene lookup returns CDR1 SNHLY and CDR2 FYNNEI. CDR3 length equals 15 residues. V was trimmed by 6 bases and J by 14 bases, leaving 23 bases between them. In DNA form, the CDR3 reads TGTGCCAGCAGCGCAGACAGGCCCCAACGATCAGCCCTCCACTTT. Amino acid sequence: CASSADRPQRSALHF.

V and J are TRBV5-8 and TRBJ2-3; TRBD2 might be the D (6 bases). V was clipped by 7 bases and J by 3 bases, with 15 bases between them. The CDR3 contains 14 residues. Germline V gives CDR1 SGHTS, CDR2 YDEGEE. In nucleotides, the CDR3 is TGTGCCAGCGGACTTTTTGGAGGGACAGATACGCAGTATTTT. Its translation: CASGLFGGTDTQYF.

V is TRBV18 and J is TRBJ2-7; perhaps TRBD2 as D (5 bases). Looked up from germline, CDR1 is KGHSH and CDR2 is LQKENI. The CDR3 totals 14 residues. The V gene lost 3 bases and the J gene lost 2 bases, with 11 bases spanning the gap. CDR3 amino acids: CASSPSGVPYEQYF. CDR3 DNA sequence: TGTGCCAGCTCACCCTCCGGGGTACCCTACGAGCAGTACTTC.

With regard to this clone: Additional DNA sequences in this sample encode the identical CDR3. V gene TRBV20-1 combines with J gene TRBJ2-7, with TRBD2 as a possible D gene (5 bases). The CDR3 runs 11 residues. Germline V CDR1 and CDR2: DFQATT, SNEGSKA (reference sequence). Between the trimmed V and J ends, which lost 1 base and 4 bases, there was a span of 5 bases. In nucleotides, the CDR3 is TGCAGTGCTAGAGGCGGGTACGAGCAGTACTTC. Amino acids: CSARGGYEQYF.

The V gene is TRBV6-1, the J gene TRBJ1-5; the D gene is possibly TRBD1 (6 bases). CDR1 and CDR2 (germline): MNHNS, SASEGT. The CDR3 has 15 amino acids. Trimming shortened V by 4 bases and J by 7 bases, and 17 bases separated the two germline ends. Here the CDR3 reads CASSGTDLWRQPQHF. As DNA, the CDR3 is TGTGCCAGCAGTGGGACAGACCTATGGAGGCAGCCCCAGCATTTT.

V usage is TRBV5-6 and J usage is TRBJ2-5, with 10 bases matching TRBD1. The germline gives CDR1 SGHDT, CDR2 YYEEEE. This CDR3 comprises 15 residues. The ends lost 4 bases at V and 5 bases at J; junction bases unmatched: 8. CDR3: CASSGGTGEWETQYF. The DNA of the CDR3 is TGTGCCAGCAGCGGAGGGACAGGGGAGTGGGAGACCCAGTACTTC.

V gene TRBV4-3 combines with J gene TRBJ2-7; TRBD1 is a possible D gene (6 bases). Trimming stripped 0 bases from V and 6 bases from J, with 9 bases between. The germline gives CDR1 LGHNA, CDR2 YSLEER. CDR3 length: 13 residues. The CDR3 DNA sequence: TGCGCCAGCAGCCAAGAGGACAGATTCGAGCAGTACTTC. Amino acid sequence: CASSQEDRFEQYF.

The chain recombines TRBV7-2 with TRBJ1-6, with D possibly being TRBD1 (5 bases). Between the trimmed V and J ends, which lost 1 base and 16 bases, there was a span of 17 bases. In germline, CDR1 is SGHTA, CDR2 FQGNSA. This CDR3 contains 14 residues. The CDR3 DNA sequence: TGTGCCAGCAGCTTAGACTGGGGCTCCGGCCTACTCCACTTT. It specifies CASSLDWGSGLLHF. Variable domain in full (rest from reference TRBV7-2 and TRBJ1-6): GAGVSQSPSNKVTEKGKDVELRCDPISGHTALYWYRQSLGQGLEFLIYFQGNSAPDKSGLPSDRFSAERTGGSVSTLTIQRTQQEDSAVYLCASSLDWGSGLLHFGNGTRLTVT.

The V gene is TRBV19, the J gene TRBJ1-5; D gene unclear. Germline loops: CDR1 LNHDA, CDR2 SQIVND (reference sequence). The CDR3 contains 12 residues. V was shortened by 3 bases and J by 5 bases, with 5 bases between the two germline ends. This CDR3 is CASSIPHQPQHF. The CDR3 DNA reads as TGTGCCAGTAGTATCCCTCATCAGCCCCAGCATTTT.

The chain joins TRBV20-1 to TRBJ2-1; no clear D. The V end was cut by 2 bases, the J end by 8 bases, with 7 bases between. The CDR3 consists of 11 residues. Per the germline V gene, CDR1 is DFQATT and CDR2 is SNEGSKA (reference sequence). CDR3 protein: CSARMGDEQFF. CDR3 nucleotide sequence: TGCAGTGCTAGAATGGGCGATGAGCAGTTCTTC.

The count of this clone is one. This chain joins TRBV7-2 and TRBJ2-7; D not certain. V was clipped by 4 bases and J by 8 bases, with 15 bases between them. The CDR3 runs 13 residues. Germline lookup yields CDR1 SGHTA and CDR2 FQGNSA. The CDR3 protein is CASSSTSSDKQYF. DNA for the CDR3: TGTGCCAGCAGCTCCACCTCCAGCGATAAGCAGTACTTC.

This clone came up a few times. The chain employs TRBV9 and TRBJ2-2; 11 bases are a match to TRBD2. The V segment lost 4 bases and the J segment 7 bases; nucleotides outside the gene matches: 6. This CDR3 has 15 amino acids. Germline V lookup: CDR1 SGDLS, CDR2 YYNGEE. The CDR3 here is CASSPSSGRVGELFF. The CDR3, as DNA: TGTGCCAGCAGCCCGAGTAGCGGGAGGGTCGGGGAGCTGTTTTTT.

V usage is TRBV27 and J usage is TRBJ1-1; maybe TRBD1 (6 bases). V shed 1 base and J shed 4 bases, with 10 bases lying between them. CDR1 and CDR2 (germline): MNHEY, SMNVEV (reference sequence). The CDR3 is made up of 14 amino acids. The CDR3 sequence is CASSLFRGGTEAFF. Written as DNA, the CDR3 is TGTGCCAGCAGTTTATTCAGGGGCGGCACTGAAGCTTTCTTT.

The chain joins TRBV7-8 to TRBJ2-7; D may be TRBD2 (6 bases). The V gene lost 5 bases and the J gene lost 5 bases, with 16 bases spanning the gap. Per germline, CDR1 SGHVS and CDR2 FQNEAQ. This CDR3 has 14 residues. The CDR3 DNA sequence: TGTGCCAGCAGCCCGCGGGACTTCACCAACGAGCAGTACTTC. Translation: CASSPRDFTNEQYF.

The V and J genes are TRBV5-1 and TRBJ2-7, with TRBD1 identical over 12 bases. With 2 bases clipped from V and 0 bases from J, the junction kept 12 bases outside the gene matches. The CDR3 has 19 amino acids. CDR1 SGHRS and CDR2 YFSETQ come from the germline V gene. CDR3 region: CASSFSSGTGGISSYEQYF. The CDR3 DNA is TGCGCCAGCAGCTTTAGCTCCGGGACAGGGGGCATAAGCTCCTACGAGCAGTACTTC. Looking up the rest from reference TRBV5-1 and TRBJ2-7 gives the full variable domain: KAGVTQTPRYLIKTRGQQVTLSCSPISGHRSVSWYQQTPGQGLQFLFEYFSETQRNKGNFPGRFSGRQFSNSRSEMNVSTLELGDSALYLCASSFSSGTGGISSYEQYFGPGTRLTVT.